These 20 T cell receptor beta chains originate from one sample sequenced in a study of patients and donors after allogeneic stem cell transplantation. TCRdb reprocessed the RT-PCR reads via MiXCR and lists one record per CDR3 protein. The sample holds over 350,000 distinct CDR3 sequences, roughly 17% seen once. The sample consisted of blood, either unsorted or a sorted T cell fraction (not recorded which). These receptors were taken from a human donor who was either an allogeneic HSCT recipient or a stem cell or donor lymphocyte infusion donor (not recorded which). It is not recorded whose cells these are; they may come from a transplant donor.

This rearrangement joins TRBV5-1 to TRBJ1-1; D possibly corresponds to TRBD1 (6 bases). This CDR3 comprises 13 residues. In germline, CDR1 is SGHRS, CDR2 YFSETQ. Trimming removed 4 bases at V and 6 bases at J, with 13 bases between. CDR3 DNA: TGCGCCAGCAGCAAGGGGAAGGGGGCTGAAGCTTTCTTT. This encodes CASSKGKGAEAFF. The complete variable domain, with remaining parts taken from reference TRBV5-1 and TRBJ1-1, reads KAGVTQTPRYLIKTRGQQVTLSCSPISGHRSVSWYQQTPGQGLQFLFEYFSETQRNKGNFPGRFSGRQFSNSRSEMNVSTLELGDSALYLCASSKGKGAEAFFGQGTRLTVV.

The rearrangement joins TRBV7-2 to TRBJ2-7; no firm D call. The CDR3 covers 15 residues. V dropped 2 bases and J dropped 6 bases, with 17 bases sitting between them. Germline lookup yields CDR1 SGHTA and CDR2 FQGNSA. CDR3 coding DNA: TGTGCCAGCAGCTTAAGGTCCAGGTCCCTCGGCGAGCAGTACTTC. This translates into CASSLRSRSLGEQYF.

This chain links TRBV20-1 with TRBJ2-7; tentative D call: TRBD1 (6 bases). Looked up from germline, CDR1 is DFQATT and CDR2 is SNEGSKA (reference sequence). V dropped 6 bases and J dropped 3 bases, with 12 bases sitting between them. The CDR3 runs 12 residues. CDR3 bases: TGCAGTGCCCCGAGGGACATCTACGAGCAGTACTTC. Its protein product is CSAPRDIYEQYF.

The rearrangement joins TRBV30 to TRBJ1-1; 10 bases align to TRBD1. The germline gives CDR1 GTSNPN, CDR2 SVGIG (reference sequence). With V trimmed by 3 bases and J by 1 base, 8 bases remained unmatched. The CDR3 totals 16 residues. The CDR3 DNA sequence: TGTGCCTGGAGGGGACAGGGGAAGCTCCGGAACACTGAAGCTTTCTTT. Translating it yields CAWRGQGKLRNTEAFF.

This clonotype was detected only a few times. The gene calls are TRBV2 and TRBJ2-7; D call uncertain. The V gene's germline CDR1 is SNHLY and CDR2 FYNNEI. V dropped 7 bases and J dropped 3 bases, with 7 bases sitting between them. The CDR3 covers 11 residues. Here the CDR3 reads CASTDHYEQYF. In DNA, the CDR3 is TGTGCCAGCACCGACCACTACGAGCAGTACTTC.

This clonotype has only a few counts. This chain connects TRBV25-1 to TRBJ1-2, with unresolved D. V lost 4 bases and J 3 bases, leaving 6 bases between the germline ends. The CDR3 loop spans 12 amino acids. Germline V CDR1 and CDR2: MGHDK, SYGVNS. This CDR3 reads CASSAQHYGYTF. The CDR3 bases are TGTGCCAGCAGTGCCCAGCACTATGGCTACACCTTC.

This chain connects TRBV12-3 or TRBV12-4 to TRBJ1-2; D remains ambiguous. The CDR3 totals 14 residues. The ends were cut back, 3 bases at V and 5 bases at J, with 13 bases in the middle. Here the CDR3 DNA reads TGTGCCAGCAGTTTGGTCAGCCTAGGGTATGGCTACACCTTC. Amino acid sequence: CASSLVSLGYGYTF.

This clonotype came up many times. This chain uses TRBV20-1 with TRBJ1-3, with D maybe TRBD1 (5 bases). This CDR3 comprises 14 residues. Trimming took off 0 bases at V and 4 bases at J, with 10 bases between the two ends. Germline CDR1 is DFQATT and CDR2 is SNEGSKA (reference sequence). For the CDR3, the DNA is TGCAGTGCTAGAGAACCCGGGGGAGGAAACACCATATATTTT. It yields the protein CSAREPGGGNTIYF.

This clonotype was detected ten times or more. The V gene is TRBV20-1, the J gene TRBJ2-3; D is possibly TRBD1 or TRBD2 (6 bases each). This CDR3 is 16 amino acids long. Germline values: CDR1 DFQATT, CDR2 SNEGSKA (reference sequence). Trimming took off 1 base at V and 4 bases at J, with 18 bases between the two ends. CDR3 in DNA: TGCAGTGCTAGAGCCTCAACAGGGAGGTTCGCAGATACGCAGTATTTT. Its translation is CSARASTGRFADTQYF.

This chain joins TRBV9 and TRBJ2-3, with D perhaps matching TRBD2 (6 bases). Deletions cut 3 bases from V and 4 bases from J, with 18 bases between. The CDR3 is made up of 16 amino acids. Germline CDR1 SGDLS, CDR2 YYNGEE. The CDR3 loop reads CASSAKWGVKADTQYF. In DNA, the CDR3 is TGTGCCAGCAGCGCTAAGTGGGGGGTCAAGGCAGATACGCAGTATTTT.

CDR3 region: CASSPAGLQGPNEKLFF. The CDR3 DNA sequence: TGTGCCAGCAGCCCCGCAGGGTTACAGGGGCCTAATGAAAAACTGTTTTTT. The genes are TRBV11-2 and TRBJ1-4, with 7 bases matching TRBD1. With V trimmed by 5 bases and J by 3 bases, 12 bases remained unmatched. This CDR3 comprises 17 residues. Germline assignment: CDR1 SGHAT and CDR2 FQNNGV.

This clonotype was recorded a few times. The chain couples TRBV20-1 to TRBJ1-6, with D perhaps matching TRBD1 (5 bases). CDR1 is DFQATT and CDR2 is SNEGSKA in the germline V gene (reference sequence). This CDR3 is 20 amino acids long. The ends were cut back, 0 bases at V and 0 bases at J, with 21 bases in the middle. CDR3 residues: CSARDLSEGSLSSYNSPLHF. CDR3 in DNA: TGCAGTGCTAGAGATCTTTCCGAGGGGTCCCTGAGCTCCTATAATTCACCCCTCCACTTT.

This clonotype was seen only a few times. The chain recombines TRBV12-3 or TRBV12-4 with TRBJ1-5; D unresolved. Between the trimmed V and J ends, which lost 2 bases and 7 bases, there was a span of 9 bases. CDR3 size: 13 residues. Here the CDR3 DNA reads TGTGCCAGCAGTTTAAAGGGAAGACAGCCCCAGCATTTT. Protein product: CASSLKGRQPQHF.

The J gene is TRBJ1-2, the V gene TRBV7-9, with TRBD1 identical over 8 bases. The CDR3 extends over 16 amino acids. The V and J ends lost 4 bases and 4 bases, in that order; junction bases with no gene match: 11. Germline loops: CDR1 SEHNR, CDR2 FQNEAQ (reference sequence). CDR3 amino acids: CASSSQSGGAGYGYTF. Written as DNA, the CDR3 is TGTGCCAGCAGCTCGCAATCAGGGGGCGCCGGCTATGGCTACACCTTC.

The rearrangement joins TRBV9 to TRBJ2-5; weak D call: TRBD1 (6 bases). CDR1 is SGDLS and CDR2 is YYNGEE in the germline V gene. V was shortened by 3 bases and J by 5 bases, with 17 bases between the two germline ends. The CDR3 has 15 amino acids. DNA for the CDR3: TGTGCCAGCAGCGCCGGGACAAAAGAGGGTGAGACCCAGTACTTC. It specifies CASSAGTKEGETQYF.

This clonotype has a handful of counts. This rearrangement joins TRBV11-2 to TRBJ2-7, with a weak D call TRBD2 (6 bases). Trimming took 5 bases from V and 3 from J, leaving 14 bases between them. Germline assignment: CDR1 SGHAT and CDR2 FQNNGV. The CDR3 loop spans 14 amino acids. The CDR3 sequence: CASSLLVADYEQYF. As DNA, the CDR3 is TGTGCCAGCAGCCTCCTGGTAGCGGACTACGAGCAGTACTTC.

In its sample, this clonotype was seen a few times. V is TRBV20-1 and J is TRBJ2-7; unclear D gene. The CDR3 is made up of 16 amino acids. V was cut by 0 bases and J by 5 bases, with 20 bases left in between. Germline CDR1 reads DFQATT; CDR2 reads SNEGSKA (reference sequence). Written as DNA, the CDR3 is TGCAGTGCTAGAGAGGATGGTCGCCGTCCCCTAGACGAGCAGTACTTC. Protein product: CSAREDGRRPLDEQYF.

This clonotype was seen a few times. The rearrangement links TRBV4-3 to TRBJ2-1; 7 nucleotides line up with TRBD2. Germline V lookup: CDR1 LGHNA, CDR2 YSLEER. The V segment lost 1 base and the J segment 0 bases; nucleotides outside the gene matches: 3. CDR3 size: 16 residues. CDR3 in amino acids: CASSQGGGSSYNEQFF. CDR3 in DNA: TGCGCCAGCAGCCAAGGGGGGGGGAGCTCCTACAATGAGCAGTTCTTC.

This clonotype was detected a few times. The V gene is TRBV25-1, the J gene TRBJ2-3, with 13 bases identical to TRBD2. Trimming at V came to 6 bases and at J to 5 bases, leaving 2 bases not matched to a gene. This CDR3 contains 14 residues. Germline V CDR1 and CDR2: MGHDK, SYGVNS. CDR3 nucleotides: TGTGCCAGCAGAACTAGCGGGAGGGGAGATACGCAGTATTTT. It yields the protein CASRTSGRGDTQYF.

This clonotype was counted ten times or more. The chain recombines TRBV4-1 with TRBJ1-5; D perhaps matches TRBD1 (5 bases). From germline, CDR1 is MGHRA and CDR2 YSYEKL. The CDR3 spans 16 residues. V gave up 1 base and J gave up 0 bases, with 10 bases separating them. In DNA form, the CDR3 reads TGCGCCAGCAGCCAAGTCAGGGCCTATAGCAATCAGCCCCAGCATTTT. Translated, it gives CASSQVRAYSNQPQHF.